These 30 T cell receptor beta chains came from one sample sequenced in a study of shared clonotypes between healthy human individuals. CD45RO-negative, CCR7-positively selected cells formed the naive CD8 fraction, excluding terminally differentiated effector memory CD45RA+ cells. Assay: immunoSEQ multiplex PCR; the TCRdb copy retains only in-frame clones and omits some. The sample shows millions of clones, 85% to 95% of them seen only once. Sequencing was performed on naive CD8+ T cells from PBMCs. The receptors stem from a man between 18 and 29 years old in good health. Some clones in this sample may be carry-over from other donors' samples.

This chain uses TRBV11-3 with TRBJ2-1; 9 nucleotides agree with TRBD2. The germline CDR1 and CDR2 sequences are SGHNT and YENEEA. The CDR3 runs 16 residues. The trim removed 5 bases at V and 7 bases at J, leaving 12 bases unmatched. CDR3 coding DNA: TGTGCCAGCAGCCCCCGGGTTAGCGGGAGACTGAATGAGCAGTTCTTC. This encodes CASSPRVSGRLNEQFF.

This clone was picked up one time. V gene TRBV6-5 combines with J gene TRBJ1-1; 8 bases align to TRBD1. Germline trimming cut 4 bases from V and 6 bases from J; bases unmatched to any gene: 7. The CDR3 is 14 amino acids. Germline CDR1 MNHEY, CDR2 SVGAGI. The CDR3 nucleotides are TGTGCCAGCAGTTCTAGGACAGGGTTGCCTGAAGCTTTCTTT. Protein product: CASSSRTGLPEAFF.

This clone was seen only once. The chain combines TRBV7-2 with TRBJ1-5, with D possibly TRBD1 on 6 matching bases. From germline, CDR1 is SGHTA and CDR2 FQGNSA. The CDR3 length is 14 residues. V lost 5 bases and J lost 6, with 14 bases in between. As DNA, the CDR3 is TGTGCCAGCAGCCCTGGGGCAGGGGTTCAGCCCCAGCATTTT. It specifies CASSPGAGVQPQHF.

The chain has TRBV6-1 and TRBJ2-7; the D is unclear. CDR1 and CDR2 from the germline V gene are MNHNS and SASEGT. V was clipped by 3 bases and J by 3 bases, with 15 bases between them. This CDR3 contains 15 residues. The chain's CDR3 is CASSESIWTGYEQYF. The CDR3 coding sequence is TGTGCCAGCAGTGAGTCCATTTGGACGGGCTACGAGCAGTACTTC.

This clone has a single count. This chain connects TRBV19 to TRBJ1-5; D unclear. Trimming pared 7 bases from V and 6 bases from J, leaving 7 bases between. The CDR3 contains 11 residues. Germline CDR1 LNHDA, CDR2 SQIVND (reference sequence). CDR3 amino acids: CASTSGQPQHF. CDR3 in DNA: TGTGCCAGTACCTCGGGTCAGCCCCAGCATTTT.

The chain couples TRBV29-1 to TRBJ2-1; 8 bases are a match to TRBD1. CDR3 length equals 18 residues. The V gene's germline CDR1 is SQVTM and CDR2 ANQGSEA. V gave up 6 bases and J gave up 2 bases; unmatched junction bases: 18. The CDR3 loop reads CSVNSPDRVRGAYNEQFF. CDR3 bases: TGCAGCGTCAATTCCCCGGACAGGGTAAGGGGGGCCTACAATGAGCAGTTCTTC.

This clone was found once. Different DNA sequences within this sample yield the same CDR3. The rearrangement links TRBV7-9 to TRBJ2-1; the D is unclear. The CDR3 spans 13 residues. Germline V CDR1 and CDR2: SEHNR, FQNEAQ (reference sequence). The V and J ends lost 1 base and 3 bases respectively, with 4 bases between them. The CDR3 is CASSLGLYNEQFF. CDR3 nucleotides: TGTGCCAGCAGCTTAGGACTCTACAATGAGCAGTTCTTC.

The V and J genes are TRBV5-4 and TRBJ2-7, with a tentative D call TRBD2 (6 bases). Germline CDR1 reads SGHNT; CDR2 reads YYREEE (reference sequence). The CDR3 has 14 amino acids. The V end lost 1 base, the J end lost 4 bases, and 12 bases lay between the germline ends. The CDR3 nucleotides are TGTGCCAGCAGCTTGAACCCCGGGGGTTACGAGCAGTACTTC. Residues: CASSLNPGGYEQYF.

The chain is built from TRBV7-8 and TRBJ2-7, with TRBD1 matching 7 bases. The ends lost 5 bases at V and 5 bases at J; junction bases unmatched: 15. Germline CDR1 and CDR2: SGHVS and FQNEAQ. The length of the CDR3 is 16 residues. CDR3 nucleotide sequence: TGTGCCAGCAGCCCCTTAGGACAGGAGTCTTACCACGAGCAGTACTTC. This sequence encodes CASSPLGQESYHEQYF.

This chain connects TRBV28 to TRBJ1-5; D not certain. This CDR3 region has 14 residues. CDR1 and CDR2 (germline): MDHEN, SYDVKM. Trimming removed 3 bases at V and 1 base at J, with 7 bases between. CDR3 region: CASSFFVSNQPQHF. Written as DNA, the CDR3 is TGTGCCAGCAGTTTTTTTGTGAGCAATCAGCCCCAGCATTTT.

The chain carries TRBV5-1 and TRBJ2-7; D remains unclear. Germline V gene lookup returns CDR1 SGHRS and CDR2 YFSETQ. V lost 0 bases and J lost 4, with 11 bases in between. This CDR3 is built from 14 residues. CDR3 sequence reads: CASSLASNFYEQYF. Here the CDR3 DNA reads TGCGCCAGCAGCTTGGCCTCGAATTTTTACGAGCAGTACTTC. Filled out from reference TRBV5-1 and TRBJ2-7, the complete variable domain reads KAGVTQTPRYLIKTRGQQVTLSCSPISGHRSVSWYQQTPGQGLQFLFEYFSETQRNKGNFPGRFSGRQFSNSRSEMNVSTLELGDSALYLCASSLASNFYEQYFGPGTRLTVT.

This sequence joins TRBV7-9 and TRBJ1-2; D is perhaps TRBD1 (6 bases). Germline V CDR1 and CDR2: SEHNR, FQNEAQ (reference sequence). The CDR3 sequence is 15 residues long. V was trimmed by 1 base and J by 2 bases, leaving 11 bases between them. CDR3 region: CASSLGQDRNYGYTF. The CDR3 DNA follows: TGTGCCAGCAGCTTAGGACAGGACAGAAACTATGGCTACACCTTC.

In this sample, this clone turned up a few times. This chain links TRBV5-6 with TRBJ1-2; TRBD1 aligns across 8 bases. The CDR3 is 12 amino acids. CDR1 and CDR2 from the germline V gene are SGHDT and YYEEEE. Trimming removed 4 bases from V and 8 bases from J; junction bases left unmatched: 4. CDR3 sequence: CASSRTGRGYTF. In DNA, the CDR3 is TGTGCCAGCAGCCGGACAGGGAGAGGCTACACCTTC.

The rearrangement joins TRBV27 to TRBJ2-6, with D maybe TRBD1 (6 bases). Trimming left V 3 bases short and J 0 bases short, with 9 bases between. The germline CDR1 and CDR2 sequences are MNHEY and SMNVEV (reference sequence). CDR3 length: 16 residues. The CDR3 loop is CASSLTGPSGANVLTF. For the CDR3, the DNA is TGTGCCAGCAGTTTGACAGGCCCCTCTGGGGCCAACGTCCTGACTTTC.

This clone is a singleton in its sample. V usage is TRBV27 and J usage is TRBJ2-1; the D gene is possibly TRBD2 (7 bases). The V and J ends lost 9 bases and 2 bases respectively, with 17 bases between them. The CDR3 length is 15 residues. Per the germline V gene, CDR1 is MNHEY and CDR2 is SMNVEV (reference sequence). The CDR3: CARDKGGPPYNEQFF. The CDR3 bases are TGTGCCAGAGATAAGGGGGGGCCCCCCTACAATGAGCAGTTCTTC.

This rearrangement joins TRBV9 to TRBJ2-1; 7 bases line up with TRBD2. CDR1 and CDR2 from the germline V gene are SGDLS and YYNGEE. CDR3 length: 14 amino acids. The junction had 5 bases not matched to a gene; V was cut back by 4 bases and J by 4 bases. The chain's CDR3 is CASSWGGAYNEQFF. In DNA, the CDR3 is TGTGCCAGCAGCTGGGGAGGGGCATACAATGAGCAGTTCTTC. Supplemented by reference TRBV9 and TRBJ2-1, the full variable domain reads DSGVTQTPKHLITATGQRVTLRCSPRSGDLSVYWYQQSLDQGLQFLIQYYNGEERAKGNILERFSAQQFPDLHSELNLSSLELGDSALYFCASSWGGAYNEQFFGPGTRLTVL.

The V and J genes are TRBV11-3 and TRBJ1-1, with TRBD1 matching 7 bases. V dropped 5 bases and J dropped 4; count of bases not matched to a gene: 13. CDR1 is SGHNT, CDR2 YENEEA, per germline. The CDR3 runs to 16 residues. CDR3 in amino acids: CASSPFRTGEVTEAFF. The CDR3 DNA reads as TGTGCCAGCAGCCCTTTTCGTACAGGGGAGGTCACTGAAGCTTTCTTT.

This sequence joins TRBV27 and TRBJ1-5; D might be TRBD1 (5 bases). The CDR3 covers 16 residues. Germline V gene sequence: CDR1 MNHEY, CDR2 SMNVEV (reference sequence). Trimming shortened V by 5 bases and J by 6 bases, and 20 bases separated the two germline ends. The CDR3 nucleotides are TGTGCCAGCAGTCCAATCAGGGTCTTCGGGGGTCAGCCCCAGCATTTT. Its translation: CASSPIRVFGGQPQHF.

V and J are TRBV29-1 and TRBJ1-1, with D possibly being TRBD1 (6 bases). The CDR3 runs to 15 residues. Trimming left V 7 bases short and J 3 bases short, with 21 bases between. CDR1 SQVTM and CDR2 ANQGSEA come from the germline V gene. The chain's CDR3 is CSASGTWEGDTEAFF. DNA for the CDR3: TGCAGCGCCTCCGGGACTTGGGAGGGGGACACTGAAGCTTTCTTT.

Remarks on this clone: In the same sample, other DNA sequences code for this CDR3. The chain is built from TRBV27 and TRBJ2-7; 10 bases agree with TRBD1. Germline CDR1 MNHEY, CDR2 SMNVEV (reference sequence). Trimming at V came to 4 bases and at J to 2 bases, leaving 5 bases not matched to a gene. This CDR3 is built from 15 residues. The CDR3 reads CASSSVGTGAYEQYF. In nucleotides, the CDR3 is TGTGCCAGCAGTTCGGTCGGGACAGGGGCCTACGAGCAGTACTTC.

This clone was detected only once. The CDR3 here is CASSHGIAGMELFF. DNA for the CDR3: TGTGCCAGCAGCCACGGGATAGCAGGGATGGAACTGTTTTTT. The chain has TRBV14 and TRBJ1-4; possible D gene TRBD1, 5 bases. The germline V gene has CDR1 SGHDN and CDR2 FVKESK. The length of the CDR3 is 14 residues. The V end was cut by 3 bases, the J end by 12 bases, with 17 bases between. Full variable domain (remainder filled in from reference TRBV14 and TRBJ1-4): EAGVTQFPSHSVIEKGQTVTLRCDPISGHDNLYWYRRVMGKEIKFLLHFVKESKQDESGMPNNRFLAERTGGTYSTLKVQPAELEDSGVYFCASSHGIAGMELFFGSGTQLSVL.

The J gene is TRBJ2-1, the V gene TRBV4-3; 11 bases match TRBD2. CDR1 LGHNA and CDR2 YSLEER come from the germline V gene. CDR3 length: 20 residues. V lost 0 bases to trimming and J lost 0 bases; unmatched junction nucleotides: 10. CDR3 amino acids: CASSQERLAGGPSSYNEQFF. The CDR3 DNA reads as TGCGCCAGCAGCCAAGAGAGGCTAGCGGGAGGCCCGAGCTCCTACAATGAGCAGTTCTTC.

This clone was recorded once. The J gene is TRBJ1-4, the V gene TRBV2; 7 nucleotides agree with TRBD1. Germline-derived CDR1 and CDR2 are SNHLY and FYNNEI. V shed 4 bases and J 2 bases; nucleotides not matched to a gene: 4. This CDR3 comprises 15 residues. The DNA of the CDR3 is TGTGCCAGCAGTGTACAGGGGCGGACTAATGAAAAACTGTTTTTT. Translating gives CASSVQGRTNEKLFF.

The chain combines TRBV6-1 with TRBJ1-1, with 10 bases matching TRBD1. Germline V gene data show CDR1 as MNHNS and CDR2 as SASEGT. Trimming took 7 bases from V and 1 from J; bases not matched to a gene: 3. The CDR3 is 14 amino acids. The DNA for the CDR3 is TGTGCCAGCAAGACAGGGGGCTGGAACACTGAAGCTTTCTTT. Translation: CASKTGGWNTEAFF.

V gene TRBV29-1 combines with J gene TRBJ1-5; TRBD1 matches at 7 bases. V was pared by 7 bases and J by 0 bases, with 12 bases of the junction left unmatched. Germline V gene sequence: CDR1 SQVTM, CDR2 ANQGSEA. There are 16 residues in the CDR3. The CDR3 spells CSARTGPAYSNQPQHF. The CDR3 DNA sequence: TGCAGCGCTCGGACAGGACCAGCATATAGCAATCAGCCCCAGCATTTT.

The V and J genes are TRBV4-3 and TRBJ2-7; 10 bases align to TRBD2. Germline V lookup: CDR1 LGHNA, CDR2 YSLEER. The CDR3 has 15 residues. The ends lost 3 bases at V and 6 bases at J; junction bases unmatched: 8. The CDR3 region has the DNA TGCGCCAGCAGCCAGAGGACTAGCGGCTTGGGCGAGCAGTACTTC. Residues: CASSQRTSGLGEQYF.

The rearrangement joins TRBV4-3 to TRBJ2-2; D possibly matches TRBD1 or TRBD2 (5 bases each). The V gene lost 1 base and the J gene lost 6 bases, with 9 bases spanning the gap. CDR1 and CDR2 from the germline V gene are LGHNA and YSLEER. This CDR3 is 14 amino acids long. CDR3 protein: CASSQGGIAGELFF. In DNA form, the CDR3 reads TGCGCCAGCAGCCAAGGGGGGATCGCCGGGGAGCTGTTTTTT.

The chain has TRBV2 and TRBJ2-7; possibly TRBD1 for D (6 bases). The germline V gene encodes CDR1 SNHLY and CDR2 FYNNEI. CDR3 length equals 13 residues. Trimming removed 8 bases at V and 7 bases at J, with 18 bases between. The CDR3 loop is CASLGDIPGEQYF. The CDR3 nucleotides read TGTGCCAGCTTGGGGGACATCCCAGGGGAGCAGTACTTC.

Points on this clone: The sample holds other DNA sequences that translate to the same CDR3. The CDR3 DNA sequence: TGTGCCAGCAGCTTGGGCGGGAGCCAAGAGACCCAGTACTTC. Protein product: CASSLGGSQETQYF. J is TRBJ2-5 and V is TRBV7-9, with 7 bases lining up with TRBD2. The CDR3 extends over 14 amino acids. V lost 3 bases and J lost 1; bases outside the gene matches: 2. Germline V gene sequence: CDR1 SEHNR, CDR2 FQNEAQ (reference sequence). The full variable domain, with the rest looked up from reference TRBV7-9 and TRBJ2-5, is DTGVSQNPRHKITKRGQNVTFRCDPISEHNRLYWYRQTLGQGPEFLTYFQNEAQLEKSRLLSDRFSAERPKGSFSTLEIQRTEQGDSAMYLCASSLGGSQETQYFGPGTRLLVL.

The chain has TRBV6-1 and TRBJ2-7; a possible D gene is TRBD1 (6 bases). The CDR3 sequence is 13 residues long. V shed 4 bases and J shed 2 bases, with 9 bases lying between them. Germline values: CDR1 MNHNS, CDR2 SASEGT. The chain's CDR3 is CASSVTGTYEQYF. Here the CDR3 DNA reads TGTGCCAGCAGTGTTACAGGGACCTACGAGCAGTACTTC.